Listed below are T cell receptor beta chains from one sample, sequenced in a study of blood T cell repertoires in COVID-19. TCRdb's table, derived via immunoSEQ multiplex PCR, lists solely in-frame clones and lacks some. Here the sample spans just over 650,000 clones, 85% to 90% being singletons. The sample taken for sequencing was peripheral blood. These receptors all come from a woman under 30 with acute or convalescent COVID-19. Each CDR3 is given with its conserved first and last residue. The D gene is left open where the match is weak. The size of a clone is reported for some rows only, either as once, few or many, or as a class for expanded clones.

V,length,J,size,D,DNA,CDR3
TRBV5-1,12,TRBJ2-1,.,.,TGCGCCAGCAGCTTGGGGGGCGTCGAGCAGTTCTTC,CASSLGGVEQFF
TRBV7-9,13,TRBJ1-2,.,.,TGTGCCAGCAGCTTAGAGGCAGGGGACGGCTACACCTTC,CASSLEAGDGYTF
TRBV11-2,16,TRBJ1-1,.,TRBD1,TGTGCCAGCAGCTACCTTCCGGGACAGAAGAACACTGAAGCTTTCTTT,CASSYLPGQKNTEAFF
TRBV5-1,15,TRBJ2-2,.,.,TGCGCCAGCAGAAACAGCCCAGCGAACACCGGGGAGCTGTTTTTT,CASRNSPANTGELFF
TRBV11-2,18,TRBJ2-5,.,.,TGTGCCAGCAGCTTAGAAATTTGGGCAGATTTCGGGGAAGAGACCCAGTACTTC,CASSLEIWADFGEETQYF
TRBV10-1,11,TRBJ1-1,.,.,TGCGCCAGCAGTGAGTCTATTGAAGCTTTCTTT,CASSESIEAFF
TRBV7-9,14,TRBJ2-3,.,.,TGTGCCAGCAGCCGCGGGACTAGCACAGATACGCAGTATTTT,CASSRGTSTDTQYF
TRBV6-1,15,TRBJ1-1,.,TRBD1,TGTGCCAGCAGTGATGATCCGACAGGGTCCGCTGAAGCTTTCTTT,CASSDDPTGSAEAFF
TRBV10-1,17,TRBJ2-7,.,.,TGCGCCACCCCTACCGACAGAGACCGTCCCTCGATGTACGAGCAGTACTTC,CATPTDRDRPSMYEQYF
TRBV24-1,14,TRBJ1-2,.,TRBD1,TGTGCCACCAGTGATACCGGGACAGGTAATGGCTACACCTTC,CATSDTGTGNGYTF
TRBV12-5,16,TRBJ2-7,.,.,TGTGCTAGTGGTTTGGTAGTGGGGCGAAACTCCTACGAGCAGTACTTC,CASGLVVGRNSYEQYF
TRBV5-5,12,TRBJ1-2,few,.,TGTGCCAGCAGCTTACCGGGGGACGGCTACACCTTC,CASSLPGDGYTF
TRBV5-5,15,TRBJ2-2,.,TRBD2,TGTGCCAGCAGCTTACTAGCGGGGAACACCGGGGAGCTGTTTTTT,CASSLLAGNTGELFF
TRBV28,15,TRBJ1-3,.,.,TGTGCCAGCAGTCAGTGGGCCAACACACGAAACACCATATATTTT,CASSQWANTRNTIYF
TRBV6-2/TRBV6-3,14,TRBJ2-3,.,TRBD2,TGTGCCAGCAGTTACGGACTAGACGCAGATACGCAGTATTTT,CASSYGLDADTQYF
TRBV5-6,17,TRBJ1-4,.,TRBD1,TGTGCCAGCAGCCCAAACAGGGGTACACGAACTAATGAAAAACTGTTTTTT,CASSPNRGTRTNEKLFF
TRBV20-1,11,TRBJ1-2,.,.,TGCATCGCGGGACCGCCCGATGGCTACACCTTC,CIAGPPDGYTF
TRBV5-1,14,TRBJ1-4,.,TRBD1,TGCGCCAGCGCCTCCGGGACAGGGGATGAAAAACTGTTTTTT,CASASGTGDEKLFF
TRBV11-2,16,TRBJ1-2,.,TRBD1,TGTGCCAGCAGCTTAAATCCCGGACAGGGGTTCTATGGCTACACCTTC,CASSLNPGQGFYGYTF
TRBV7-9,13,TRBJ1-2,.,.,TGTGCCAGCAGCCCCCGGGAATACTATGGCTACACCTTC,CASSPREYYGYTF
TRBV21-1,19,TRBJ2-4,.,.,TGTGCCAGCAGCAACTTCTACCCATTCGACAGATTAGCCAAAAACATTCAGTACTTC,CASSNFYPFDRLAKNIQYF
TRBV24-1,16,TRBJ1-2,.,TRBD1,TGTGCCACCAGTGATAGTGCTCCGGGACAGGGAGTTTTCTACACCTTC,CATSDSAPGQGVFYTF